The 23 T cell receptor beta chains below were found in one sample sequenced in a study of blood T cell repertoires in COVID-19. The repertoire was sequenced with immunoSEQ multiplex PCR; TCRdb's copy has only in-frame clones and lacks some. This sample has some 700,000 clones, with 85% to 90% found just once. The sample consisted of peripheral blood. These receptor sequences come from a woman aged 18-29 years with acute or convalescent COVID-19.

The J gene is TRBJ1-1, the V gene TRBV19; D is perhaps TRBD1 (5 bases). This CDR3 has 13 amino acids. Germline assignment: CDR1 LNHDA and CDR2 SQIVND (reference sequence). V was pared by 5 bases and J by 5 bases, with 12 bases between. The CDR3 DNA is TGTGCCAGTAGTGACCAGGGAAGAACTGAAGCTTTCTTT. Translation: CASSDQGRTEAFF.

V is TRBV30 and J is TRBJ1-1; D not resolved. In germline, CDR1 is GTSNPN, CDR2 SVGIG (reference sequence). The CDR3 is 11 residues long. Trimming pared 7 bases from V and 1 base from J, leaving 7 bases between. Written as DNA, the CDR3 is TGTGCCTTTACAGAGAACACTGAAGCTTTCTTT. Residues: CAFTENTEAFF.

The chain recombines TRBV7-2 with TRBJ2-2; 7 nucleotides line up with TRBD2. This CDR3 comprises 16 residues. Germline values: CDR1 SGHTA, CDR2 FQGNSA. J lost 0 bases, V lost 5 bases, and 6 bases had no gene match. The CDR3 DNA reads TGTGCCAGCAGCCCGCGGGGAGGGGCGAACACCGGGGAGCTGTTTTTT. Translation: CASSPRGGANTGELFF.

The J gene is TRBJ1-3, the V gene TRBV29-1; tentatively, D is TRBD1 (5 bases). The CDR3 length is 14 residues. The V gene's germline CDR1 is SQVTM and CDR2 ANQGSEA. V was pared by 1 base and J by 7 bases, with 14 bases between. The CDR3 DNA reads TGCAGCGTTGAAGGGGGCGATGCGCCGAACACCATATATTTT. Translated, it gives CSVEGGDAPNTIYF.

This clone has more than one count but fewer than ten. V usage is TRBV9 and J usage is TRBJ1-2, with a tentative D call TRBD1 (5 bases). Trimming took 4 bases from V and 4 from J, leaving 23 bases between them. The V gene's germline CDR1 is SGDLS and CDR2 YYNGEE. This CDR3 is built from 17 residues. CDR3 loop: CASSPNLDRTISYGYTF. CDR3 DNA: TGTGCCAGCAGCCCCAATCTAGACAGAACGATTAGCTATGGCTACACCTTC. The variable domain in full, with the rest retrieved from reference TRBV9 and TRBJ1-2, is DSGVTQTPKHLITATGQRVTLRCSPRSGDLSVYWYQQSLDQGLQFLIQYYNGEERAKGNILERFSAQQFPDLHSELNLSSLELGDSALYFCASSPNLDRTISYGYTFGSGTRLTVV.

CDR3 bases: TGCGCCAGCAGTCGCAGGGATCCCCTCCAGATGAACACTGAAGCTTTCTTT. It is translated as CASSRRDPLQMNTEAFF. This chain connects TRBV10-2 to TRBJ1-1, with D possibly matching TRBD1 (5 bases). V shed 5 bases and J shed 0 bases, with 19 bases lying between them. The CDR3 totals 17 residues. The germline CDR1 and CDR2 sequences are WSHSY and SAAADI.

CDR3 DNA: TGCGCCAGCAGCTTCCAGGGGGCCCCGGCGGACACTGAAGCTTTCTTT. Encoded protein: CASSFQGAPADTEAFF. The rearrangement joins TRBV5-1 to TRBJ1-1; 8 nucleotides align to TRBD1. Per germline, CDR1 SGHRS and CDR2 YFSETQ. The CDR3 length is 16 residues. V shed 2 bases and J 3 bases; nucleotides not matched to a gene: 9.

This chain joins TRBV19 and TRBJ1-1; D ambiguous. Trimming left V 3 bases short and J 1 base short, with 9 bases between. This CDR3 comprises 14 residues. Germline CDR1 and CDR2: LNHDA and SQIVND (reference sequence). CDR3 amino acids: CASSIGEGNTEAFF. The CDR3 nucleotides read TGTGCCAGTAGTATTGGTGAGGGGAACACTGAAGCTTTCTTT.

CDR3 sequence (DNA): TGTGCCAGTAGGAAGTGGGGGACAGGGGTTTTGAACACTGAAGCTTTCTTT. Its translation: CASRKWGTGVLNTEAFF. The rearrangement uses TRBV19 and TRBJ1-1; 10 positions match TRBD1. Looked up from germline, CDR1 is LNHDA and CDR2 is SQIVND (reference sequence). V dropped 6 bases and J dropped 0; count of bases not matched to a gene: 10. This CDR3 comprises 17 residues. Full variable domain (rest looked up from reference TRBV19 and TRBJ1-1): DGGITQSPKYLFRKEGQNVTLSCEQNLNHDAMYWYRQDPGQGLRLIYYSQIVNDFQKGDIAEGYSVSREKKESFPLTVTSAQKNPTAFYLCASRKWGTGVLNTEAFFGQGTRLTVV.

The CDR3 nucleotides are TGTGCCAGCAGCTTGAGCAGGGGGGTGGATCAGCCCCAGCATTTT. It specifies CASSLSRGVDQPQHF. The chain couples TRBV5-6 to TRBJ1-5; 7 positions match TRBD1. The J segment lost 5 bases and the V segment lost 1 base, leaving 6 bases of the junction unmatched. Germline CDR1 SGHDT, CDR2 YYEEEE. The CDR3 has 15 amino acids.

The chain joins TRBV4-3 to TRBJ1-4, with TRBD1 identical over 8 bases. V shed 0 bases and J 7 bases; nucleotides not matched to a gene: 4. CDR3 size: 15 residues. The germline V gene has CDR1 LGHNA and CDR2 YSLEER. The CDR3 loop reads CASSQDPRGREKLFF. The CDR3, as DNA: TGCGCCAGCAGCCAAGATCCCAGGGGGCGTGAAAAACTGTTTTTT.

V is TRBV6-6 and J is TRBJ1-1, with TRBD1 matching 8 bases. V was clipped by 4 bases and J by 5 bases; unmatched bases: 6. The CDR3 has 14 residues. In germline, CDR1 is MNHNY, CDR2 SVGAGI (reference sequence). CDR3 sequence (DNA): TGTGCCAGCAGTTTAGGGACAGGCAATACTGAAGCTTTCTTT. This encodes CASSLGTGNTEAFF.

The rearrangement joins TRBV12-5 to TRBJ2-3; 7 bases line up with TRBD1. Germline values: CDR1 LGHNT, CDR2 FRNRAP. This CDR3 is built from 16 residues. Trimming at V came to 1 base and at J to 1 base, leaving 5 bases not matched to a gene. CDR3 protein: CASGLGQGRGTDTQYF. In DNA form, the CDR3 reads TGTGCTAGTGGTTTGGGACAGGGAAGGGGCACAGATACGCAGTATTTT.

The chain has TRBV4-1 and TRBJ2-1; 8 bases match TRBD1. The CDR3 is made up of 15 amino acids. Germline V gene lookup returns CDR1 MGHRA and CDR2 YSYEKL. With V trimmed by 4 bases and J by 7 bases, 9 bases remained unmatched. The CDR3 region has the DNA TGCGCCAGCAGCCCTGGACAGGGTATGAAAAATGAGCAGTTCTTC. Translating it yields CASSPGQGMKNEQFF.

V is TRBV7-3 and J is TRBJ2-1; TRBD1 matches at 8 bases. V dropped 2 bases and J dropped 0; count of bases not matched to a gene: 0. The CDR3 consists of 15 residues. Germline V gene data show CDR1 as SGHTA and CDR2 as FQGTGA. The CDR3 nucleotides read TGTGCCAGCAGCTTAGACAGGGGCTCCTACAATGAGCAGTTCTTC. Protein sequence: CASSLDRGSYNEQFF. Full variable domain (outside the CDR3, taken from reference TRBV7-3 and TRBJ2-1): GAGVSQTPSNKVTEKGKYVELRCDPISGHTALYWYRQSLGQGPEFLIYFQGTGAADDSGLPNDRFFAVRPEGSVSTLKIQRTERGDSAVYLCASSLDRGSYNEQFFGPGTRLTVL.

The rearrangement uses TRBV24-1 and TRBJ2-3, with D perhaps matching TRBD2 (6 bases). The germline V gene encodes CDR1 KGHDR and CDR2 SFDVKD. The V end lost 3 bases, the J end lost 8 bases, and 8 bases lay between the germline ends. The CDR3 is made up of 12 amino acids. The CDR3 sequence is CATSDVGGTQYF. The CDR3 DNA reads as TGTGCCACCAGTGATGTGGGGGGTACGCAGTATTTT.

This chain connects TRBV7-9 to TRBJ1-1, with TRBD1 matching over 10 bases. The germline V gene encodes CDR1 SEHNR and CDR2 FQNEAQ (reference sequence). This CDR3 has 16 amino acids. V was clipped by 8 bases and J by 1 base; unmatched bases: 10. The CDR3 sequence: CASDRGDRGWNTEAFF. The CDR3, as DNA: TGTGCCAGCGACCGGGGGGACAGGGGATGGAACACTGAAGCTTTCTTT.

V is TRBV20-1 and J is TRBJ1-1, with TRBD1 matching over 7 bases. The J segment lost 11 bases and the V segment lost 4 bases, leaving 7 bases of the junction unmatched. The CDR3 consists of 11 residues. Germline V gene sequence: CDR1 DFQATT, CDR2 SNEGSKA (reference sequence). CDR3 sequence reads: CSAILTGRAFF. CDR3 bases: TGCAGTGCTATTTTGACAGGGAGGGCTTTCTTT.

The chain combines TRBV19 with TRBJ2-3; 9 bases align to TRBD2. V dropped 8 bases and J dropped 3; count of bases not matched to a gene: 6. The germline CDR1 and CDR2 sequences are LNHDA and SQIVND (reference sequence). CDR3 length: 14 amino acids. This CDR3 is CASLLAGVTDTQYF. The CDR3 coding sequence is TGTGCCAGTTTATTAGCGGGGGTGACAGATACGCAGTATTTT.

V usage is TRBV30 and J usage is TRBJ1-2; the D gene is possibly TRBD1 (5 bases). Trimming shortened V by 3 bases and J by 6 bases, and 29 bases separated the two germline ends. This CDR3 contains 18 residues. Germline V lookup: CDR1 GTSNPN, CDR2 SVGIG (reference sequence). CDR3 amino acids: CAWSQGGLQGTLRDGYTF. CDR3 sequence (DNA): TGTGCCTGGAGCCAGGGTGGGCTCCAGGGTACCCTCAGGGATGGCTACACCTTC. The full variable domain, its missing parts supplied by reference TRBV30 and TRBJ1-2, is SQTIHQWPATLVQPVGSPLSLECTVEGTSNPNLYWYRQAAGRGLQLLFYSVGIGQISSEVPQNLSASRPQDRQFILSSKKLLLSDSGFYLCAWSQGGLQGTLRDGYTFGSGTRLTVV.

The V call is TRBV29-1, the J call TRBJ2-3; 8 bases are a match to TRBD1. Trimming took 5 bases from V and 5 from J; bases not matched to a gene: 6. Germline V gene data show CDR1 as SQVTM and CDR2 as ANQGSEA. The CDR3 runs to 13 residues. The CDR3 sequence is CSVSQGAGDTQYF. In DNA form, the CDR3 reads TGCAGCGTTTCCCAGGGGGCCGGAGATACGCAGTATTTT.

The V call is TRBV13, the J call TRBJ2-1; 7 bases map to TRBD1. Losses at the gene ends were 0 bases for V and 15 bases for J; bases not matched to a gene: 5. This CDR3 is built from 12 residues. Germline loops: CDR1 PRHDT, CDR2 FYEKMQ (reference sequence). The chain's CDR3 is CASSLGRGFPFF. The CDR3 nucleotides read TGTGCCAGCAGCTTAGGCAGGGGGTTCCCGTTCTTC.

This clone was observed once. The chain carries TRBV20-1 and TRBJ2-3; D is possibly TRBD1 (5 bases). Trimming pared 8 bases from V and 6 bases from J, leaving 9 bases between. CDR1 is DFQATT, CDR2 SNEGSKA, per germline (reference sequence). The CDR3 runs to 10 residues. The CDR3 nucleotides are TGCAGTTCTTGGGGCGATACGCAGTATTTT. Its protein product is CSSWGDTQYF.